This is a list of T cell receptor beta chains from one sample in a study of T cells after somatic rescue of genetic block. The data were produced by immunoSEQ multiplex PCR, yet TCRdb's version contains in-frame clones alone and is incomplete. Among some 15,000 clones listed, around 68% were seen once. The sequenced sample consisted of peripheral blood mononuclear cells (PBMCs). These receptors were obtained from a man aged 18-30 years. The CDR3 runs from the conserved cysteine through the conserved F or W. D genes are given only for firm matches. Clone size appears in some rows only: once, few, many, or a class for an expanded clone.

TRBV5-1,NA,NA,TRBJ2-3,CASSLGAGEPDTQYF,TGCGCCAGCAGCTTGGGGGCAGGGGAACCAGATACGCAGTATTTT
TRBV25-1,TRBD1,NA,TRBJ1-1,CASSERQGAAEAFF,TGTGCCAGCAGTGAACGGCAGGGGGCCGCTGAAGCTTTCTTT
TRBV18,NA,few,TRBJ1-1,CASSPLARSNTEAFF,TGTGCCAGCTCACCACTTGCACGTTCGAACACTGAAGCTTTCTTT
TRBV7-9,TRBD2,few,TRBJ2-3,CASSFGREDTQYF,TGTGCCAGCAGCTTCGGGCGGGAGGATACGCAGTATTTT
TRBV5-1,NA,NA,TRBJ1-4,CASSWAPTNEKLFF,TGCGCCAGCAGCTGGGCGCCAACTAATGAAAAACTGTTTTTT
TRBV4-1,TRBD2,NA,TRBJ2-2,CASSQGSSGGRGSGELFF,TGCGCCAGCAGCCAGGGTAGTTCGGGAGGGAGAGGGTCCGGGGAGCTGTTTTTT
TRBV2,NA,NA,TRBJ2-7,CASRGDAYEQYF,TGTGCCAGCAGGGGGGACGCCTACGAGCAGTACTTC
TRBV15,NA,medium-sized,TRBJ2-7,CATSRGVGRDVYEQYF,TGTGCCACCAGCAGAGGCGTCGGCAGGGATGTCTACGAGCAGTACTTC
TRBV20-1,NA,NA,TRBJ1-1,CSARRGFEAFF,TGCAGTGCCCGAAGGGGCTTTGAAGCTTTCTTT
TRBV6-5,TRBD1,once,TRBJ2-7,CASRNDRGTYEQYF,TGTGCCAGCAGGAATGACAGGGGGACCTACGAGCAGTACTTC
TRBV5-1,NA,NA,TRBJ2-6,CASSSGQPRGLSGANVLTF,TGCGCCAGCAGCTCAGGACAGCCACGGGGCCTCTCTGGGGCCAACGTCCTGACTTTC
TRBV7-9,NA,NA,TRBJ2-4,CASSSGEGIAKNIQYF,TGTGCCAGCAGCTCCGGAGAGGGGATAGCCAAAAACATTCAGTACTTC
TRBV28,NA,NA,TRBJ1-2,CASTLVTGLRGYGYTF,TGTGCCAGCACATTGGTGACAGGCCTTCGGGGCTATGGCTACACCTTC
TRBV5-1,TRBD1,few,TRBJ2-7,CASSLGGTGYEQYF,TGCGCCAGCAGCTTGGGTGGGACAGGCTACGAGCAGTACTTC
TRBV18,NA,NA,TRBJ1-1,CASSPQGENTEAFF,TGTGCCAGCTCACCACAGGGGGAGAACACTGAAGCTTTCTTT
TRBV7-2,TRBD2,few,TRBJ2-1,CASSLSSGLAGYNEQFF,TGTGCCAGCAGCTTATCTTCGGGACTAGCGGGGTACAATGAGCAGTTCTTC
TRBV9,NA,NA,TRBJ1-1,CASSVSPLRAEAFF,TGTGCCAGCAGCGTTAGCCCGCTTCGGGCTGAAGCTTTCTTT
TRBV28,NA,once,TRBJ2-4,CASSLVRELNIQYF,TGTGCCAGCAGTTTAGTTAGGGAACTAAACATTCAGTACTTC
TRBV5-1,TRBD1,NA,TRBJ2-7,CASSLTGGPYEQYF,TGCGCCAGCAGCCTGACAGGGGGCCCCTACGAGCAGTACTTC
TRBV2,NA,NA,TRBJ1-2,CASSERNGYTF,TGTGCCAGCAGTGAAAGGAATGGCTACACCTTC
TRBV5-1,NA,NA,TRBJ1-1,CASSLAQGSAFF,TGCGCCAGCAGCTTAGCACAGGGTTCAGCTTTCTTT
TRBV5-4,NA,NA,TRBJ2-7,CASSLSGVSSYEQYF,TGTGCCAGCAGCTTGAGTGGGGTTAGCTCCTACGAGCAGTACTTC
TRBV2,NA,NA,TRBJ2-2,CASQDRLAGELFF,TGTGCCAGCCAAGACAGGTTGGCCGGGGAGCTGTTTTTT
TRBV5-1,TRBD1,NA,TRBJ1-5,CASSPGQGEQPQHF,TGCGCCAGCAGCCCAGGACAGGGGGAACAGCCCCAGCATTTT
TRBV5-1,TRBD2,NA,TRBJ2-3,CASSMLAGGKDTQYF,TGCGCCAGCAGCATGCTAGCGGGGGGTAAGGATACGCAGTATTTT
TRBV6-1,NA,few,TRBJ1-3,CASSKGTNSGNTIYF,TGTGCCAGCAGTAAGGGGACTAACTCTGGAAACACCATATATTTT
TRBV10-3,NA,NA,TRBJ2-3,CAINGGQGDTQYF,TGTGCCATCAACGGGGGGCAGGGAGATACGCAGTATTTT
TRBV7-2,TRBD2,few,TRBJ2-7,CASSLASLASGGDSYEQYF,TGTGCCAGCAGCTTAGCCTCCTTAGCTAGCGGGGGGGACTCCTACGAGCAGTACTTC
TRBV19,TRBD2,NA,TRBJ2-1,CASSIYGTSGVNEQFF,TGTGCCAGTAGTATTTACGGGACTAGCGGGGTCAATGAGCAGTTCTTC
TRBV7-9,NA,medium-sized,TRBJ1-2,CASSSSQWAPSYGYTF,TGTGCCAGCAGCTCCTCTCAGTGGGCTCCCAGCTATGGCTACACCTTC
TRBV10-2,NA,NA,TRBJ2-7,CASATPYEQYF,TGCGCCAGCGCGACCCCCTACGAGCAGTACTTC
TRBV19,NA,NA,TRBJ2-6,CASRGHWSRANVLTF,TGTGCCAGTAGAGGCCACTGGTCTCGGGCCAACGTCCTGACTTTC
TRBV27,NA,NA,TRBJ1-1,CASSFAQGITEAFF,TGTGCCAGCAGTTTCGCCCAGGGGATCACTGAAGCTTTCTTT
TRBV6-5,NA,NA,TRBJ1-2,CASSYRTLGDYGYTF,TGTGCCAGCAGTTACCGGACACTGGGGGACTATGGCTACACCTTC
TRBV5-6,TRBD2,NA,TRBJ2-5,CASSWTSARETQYF,TGTGCCAGCAGCTGGACTAGCGCGCGAGAGACCCAGTACTTC
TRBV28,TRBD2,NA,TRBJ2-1,CASSFGGRAYNEQFF,TGTGCCAGCAGTTTCGGAGGGAGGGCCTACAATGAGCAGTTCTTC
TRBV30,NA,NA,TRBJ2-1,CAWSVGLASNNEQFF,TGTGCCTGGAGTGTAGGGCTAGCGTCAAACAATGAGCAGTTCTTC
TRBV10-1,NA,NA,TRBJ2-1,CASSRGRLSSYNEQFF,TGCGCCAGCAGCAGGGGACGGCTGAGCTCCTACAATGAGCAGTTCTTC
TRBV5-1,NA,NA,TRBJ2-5,CASSLGDSQETQYF,TGCGCCAGCAGCTTGGGGGACTCCCAAGAGACCCAGTACTTC
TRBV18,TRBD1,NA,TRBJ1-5,CASSLDRGHQPQHF,TGTGCCAGCTCACTCGACAGGGGACATCAGCCCCAGCATTTT
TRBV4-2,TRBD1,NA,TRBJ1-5,CASSQETAGGNQPQHF,TGTGCCAGCAGCCAAGAAACTGCAGGGGGGAATCAGCCCCAGCATTTT
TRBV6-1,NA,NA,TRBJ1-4,CASREQPATNEKLFF,TGTGCCAGCAGGGAACAACCTGCAACTAATGAAAAACTGTTTTTT
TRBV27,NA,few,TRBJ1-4,CASSLLGQGTKLFF,TGTGCCAGCAGTTTATTGGGCCAGGGGACTAAACTGTTTTTT
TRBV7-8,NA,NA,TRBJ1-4,CASSAAGGANEKLFF,TGTGCCAGCAGCGCAGCCGGAGGGGCTAATGAAAAACTGTTTTTT
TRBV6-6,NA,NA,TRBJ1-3,CASSPTGWTGNTIYF,TGTGCCAGCAGTCCGACAGGTTGGACTGGAAACACCATATATTTT
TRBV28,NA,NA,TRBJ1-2,CASSEGILENYGYTF,TGTGCCAGCAGTGAGGGGATTTTAGAGAACTATGGCTACACCTTC
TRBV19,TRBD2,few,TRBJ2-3,CASNLAGWRTDTQYF,TGTGCCAGTAATCTAGCGGGATGGAGGACAGATACGCAGTATTTT
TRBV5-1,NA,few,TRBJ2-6,CASSLLTGANVLTF,TGCGCCAGCAGCTTGTTGACTGGGGCCAACGTCCTGACTTTC
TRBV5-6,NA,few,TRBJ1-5,CASSRGVGSNQPQHF,TGTGCCAGCAGCCGAGGGGTGGGGAGCAATCAGCCCCAGCATTTT
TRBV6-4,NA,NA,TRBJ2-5,CASSDHPPGGDPQETQYF,TGTGCCAGCAGTGACCACCCCCCCGGGGGTGATCCCCAAGAGACCCAGTACTTC
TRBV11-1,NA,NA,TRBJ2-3,CASSPQGIPADTQYF,TGTGCCAGCAGCCCCCAGGGAATTCCGGCAGATACGCAGTATTTT
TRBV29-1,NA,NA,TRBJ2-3,CSVDSPRDTQYF,TGCAGCGTCGACTCCCCAAGAGATACGCAGTATTTT
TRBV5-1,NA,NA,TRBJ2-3,CASNPLLGDTQYF,TGCGCCAGCAACCCCTTATTAGGAGATACGCAGTATTTT
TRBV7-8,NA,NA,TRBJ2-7,CASSLGPLSGPYEQYF,TGTGCCAGCAGCTTAGGTCCCCTTAGCGGCCCCTACGAGCAGTACTTC
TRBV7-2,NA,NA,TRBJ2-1,CASSLAVPVNEQFF,TGTGCCAGCAGCTTAGCGGTTCCCGTCAATGAGCAGTTCTTC